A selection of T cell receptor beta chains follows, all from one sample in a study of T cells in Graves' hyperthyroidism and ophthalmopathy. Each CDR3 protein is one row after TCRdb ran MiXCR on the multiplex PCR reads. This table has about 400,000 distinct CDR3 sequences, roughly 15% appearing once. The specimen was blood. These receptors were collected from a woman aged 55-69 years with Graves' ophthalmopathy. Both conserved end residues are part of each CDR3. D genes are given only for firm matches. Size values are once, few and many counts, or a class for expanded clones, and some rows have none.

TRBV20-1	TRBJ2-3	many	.	CSARDEDSPTDTQYF	TGCAGTGCTAGAGATGAGGATAGCCCCACAGATACGCAGTATTTT
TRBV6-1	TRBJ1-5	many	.	CASSEAGVGSQHF	TGTGCCAGCAGTGAAGCCGGGGTAGGTAGCCAGCATTTT
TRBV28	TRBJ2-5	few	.	CASSLLGAQYF	TGTGCCAGCAGCCTGCTGGGCGCCCAGTACTTC
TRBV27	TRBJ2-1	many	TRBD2	CASSFQRGYNEQFF	TGTGCCAGCAGTTTCCAGCGGGGGTACAATGAGCAGTTCTTC
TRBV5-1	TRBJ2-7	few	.	CASSPYGDEQYF	TGCGCCAGCAGCCCTTACGGGGACGAGCAGTACTTC
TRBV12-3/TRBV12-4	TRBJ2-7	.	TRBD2	CASSLRLAGGFNEQYF	TGTGCCAGCAGCTTACGACTAGCGGGAGGATTCAACGAGCAGTACTTC
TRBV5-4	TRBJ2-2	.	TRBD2	CASSPLGGSGELFF	TGTGCCAGCAGCCCTCTCGGGGGGTCCGGGGAGCTGTTTTTT
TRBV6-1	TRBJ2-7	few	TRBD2	CASSPSSGRGGEQYF	TGTGCCAGCAGTCCGTCTAGCGGGAGAGGGGGGGAGCAGTACTTC
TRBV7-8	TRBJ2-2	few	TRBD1	CASHRGTGELFF	TGTGCCAGCCACAGGGGGACCGGGGAGCTGTTTTTT
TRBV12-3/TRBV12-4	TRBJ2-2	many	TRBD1	CASRIYRGRFTGELFF	TGTGCCAGCAGAATTTACAGGGGGCGTTTCACCGGGGAGCTGTTTTTT
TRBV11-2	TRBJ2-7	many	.	CASSLDSGAEQYF	TGTGCCAGCAGCTTAGATTCAGGGGCCGAGCAGTACTTC
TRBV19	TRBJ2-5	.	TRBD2	CATRTSGSVETQYF	TGTGCCACCCGGACTAGCGGTTCGGTAGAGACCCAGTACTTC
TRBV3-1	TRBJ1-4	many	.	CASSSFNEKLFF	TGTGCCAGCTCTAGCTTCAATGAAAAACTGTTTTTT
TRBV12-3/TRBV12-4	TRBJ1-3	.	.	CASRFFGRSGNTIYF	TGTGCCAGCAGGTTCTTCGGACGCTCTGGAAACACCATATATTTT
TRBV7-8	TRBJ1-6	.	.	CASSLGSFNSPLHF	TGTGCCAGCAGCTTAGGATCATTTAATTCACCCCTCCACTTT
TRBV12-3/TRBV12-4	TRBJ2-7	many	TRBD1	CASSLMRGQGVYEQYF	TGTGCCAGCAGTTTAATGAGGGGACAGGGGGTCTACGAGCAGTACTTC
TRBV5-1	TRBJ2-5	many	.	CASSPRTGGRKTQYF	TGCGCCAGCAGCCCCCGGACCGGTGGAAGGAAGACCCAGTACTTC
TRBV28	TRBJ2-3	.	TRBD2	CASSLGGLAGGGTDTQYF	TGTGCCAGCAGTTTAGGGGGACTAGCGGGAGGCGGGACAGATACGCAGTATTTT
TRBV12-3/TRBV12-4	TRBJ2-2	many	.	CASSSRNTGELFF	TGTGCCAGCAGTTCCAGGAACACCGGGGAGCTGTTTTTT
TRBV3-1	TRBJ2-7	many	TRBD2	CASSQGRLAGSSYEQYF	TGTGCCAGCAGCCAAGGGCGACTAGCGGGAAGCTCCTACGAGCAGTACTTC
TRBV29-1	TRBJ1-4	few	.	CSVVARRGRYEKLFF	TGCAGCGTTGTTGCCCGAAGGGGTCGTTATGAAAAACTGTTTTTT
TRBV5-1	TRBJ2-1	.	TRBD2	CASSSPGLASDEQFF	TGCGCCAGCAGCTCTCCCGGACTAGCTAGCGATGAGCAGTTCTTC
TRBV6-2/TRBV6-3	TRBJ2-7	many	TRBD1	CASSGTDSYEQYF	TGTGCCAGCAGTGGGACAGACTCTTACGAGCAGTACTTC
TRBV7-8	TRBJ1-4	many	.	CASSPEGQGFNEKLFF	TGTGCCAGCAGCCCCGAGGGTCAGGGGTTTAATGAAAAACTGTTTTTT
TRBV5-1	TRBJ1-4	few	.	CASSSGSADEKLFF	TGCGCCAGCAGCTCGGGCTCCGCGGACGAAAAACTGTTTTTT
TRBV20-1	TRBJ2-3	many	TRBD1	CSARTGMSDTQYF	TGCAGTGCTCGGACAGGGATGTCAGATACGCAGTATTTT
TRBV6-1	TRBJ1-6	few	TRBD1	CASRNGDRGRGSPLHF	TGTGCCAGCAGAAACGGGGACAGGGGGCGCGGTTCACCCCTCCACTTT
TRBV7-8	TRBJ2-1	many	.	CASSLASPISAGWPFF	TGTGCCAGCAGCTTAGCTTCCCCTATTTCGGCGGGATGGCCGTTCTTC
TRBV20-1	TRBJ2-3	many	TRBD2	CSASGLAGGSGTDTQYF	TGCAGTGCCTCGGGACTAGCGGGAGGTTCGGGCACAGATACGCAGTATTTT
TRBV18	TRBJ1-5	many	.	CASSPVRVSGQPQHF	TGTGCCAGCTCACCGGTCAGGGTGAGCGGTCAGCCCCAGCATTTT
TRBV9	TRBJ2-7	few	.	CASSVEEGPYEQYF	TGTGCCAGCAGCGTAGAGGAGGGCCCCTACGAGCAGTACTTC